This entry features one TCR beta chain sequence. Its antigen is undetermined. This record belongs to a study of T cell repertoires in cytomegalovirus infection. About the study: Shared public TCR beta signatures pointed to both CMV infection and a matching HLA type. Regarding the study as a whole: Summed frequency of shared TCR beta families picked out CMV carriers who also had the relevant HLA. What dominated the ex vivo response were HLA-C-restricted CMV-specific TCR beta clonotypes.

CDR3 length: 14 residues. Germline CDR1 is LGHDT and CDR2 is YNNKEL (reference sequence). V lost 0 bases, J lost 1 base, and 6 bases lay in between. TCRdb ran MiXCR on the reads and lists one entry per CDR3 protein. The table has under 90,000 distinct CDR3 sequences, around 21% seen once. The chain combines TRBV3-1 with TRBJ2-5; no clear D. Sequencing used PBMCs, sequenced either directly or after in vitro stimulation (not recorded which). This sequence was found in a human donor in good health (CMV status not recorded). Some clones in this sample may be carry-over from other donors' samples. The CDR3: CASSQDYRQETQYF. CDR3 DNA: TGTGCCAGCAGCCAAGATTATCGCCAAGAGACCCAGTACTTC.